These T cell receptor beta chains were read from a single sample in a study of radiation and T cells in renal cell carcinoma. Profiled with immunoSEQ multiplex PCR; TCRdb holds only in-frame clones, not every one. Of roughly 120,000 clones in the sample, 75% to 85% were seen once. Specimen: blood, collected from a patient whose treatment included radiotherapy and nephrectomy. The receptors were sampled from a woman aged 55-69 years with renal cell carcinoma. Each CDR3 is given with its conserved first and last residue. A D gene is named only where the DNA matches it firmly. Not all rows give a size; the values are once, few, many and, for expanded clones, a class.

size | J | V | D | DNA | CDR3
- | TRBJ1-1 | TRBV29-1 | TRBD1 | TGCAGCGTTGTGACAGGGGGCTGGACTGAAGCTTTCTTT | CSVVTGGWTEAFF
- | TRBJ1-5 | TRBV5-6 | - | TGTGCCAGCAGCTCGCTAAATCGGGCCCCAGGGGCCCAGCCCCAGCATTTT | CASSSLNRAPGAQPQHF
- | TRBJ2-5 | TRBV6-1 | TRBD1 | TGTGCCAGCAGTGAAGGGGCCGGGACAGCGAGGGAGACCCAGTACTTC | CASSEGAGTARETQYF
- | TRBJ1-6 | TRBV9 | TRBD1 | TGTGCCAGCAGCGTAGGCCCTTTGGTCAGGACAGGAGATTCACCCCTCCACTTT | CASSVGPLVRTGDSPLHF
once | TRBJ2-2 | TRBV19 | - | TGTGCCAGTAGAGCGGCGACCGGGGAGCTGTTTTTT | CASRAATGELFF
- | TRBJ2-7 | TRBV5-4 | - | TGTGCCAGCAGCTTAGTGAGGAACGAGCAGTACTTC | CASSLVRNEQYF
- | TRBJ2-5 | TRBV5-1 | - | TGCGCCAGCAGACCTCTACCCCCCCAAGAGACCCAGTACTTC | CASRPLPPQETQYF
- | TRBJ1-4 | TRBV6-1 | TRBD1 | TGTGCCAGCAGTGAAGCGCGTTGGCAGGGGGCGCGAAACGAAAAACTGTTTTTT | CASSEARWQGARNEKLFF
- | TRBJ1-4 | TRBV2 | TRBD1 | TGTGCCAGCAGTGAACAGGGGGCCAATGAAAAACTGTTTTTT | CASSEQGANEKLFF
- | TRBJ1-2 | TRBV6-4 | - | TGTGCCAGCAGTGCCGACGGATTTAATGGCTACACCTTC | CASSADGFNGYTF
- | TRBJ2-7 | TRBV9 | - | TGTGCCAGCAGCGCCAACACCGGGACTGACTTCTACGAGCAGTACTTC | CASSANTGTDFYEQYF
few | TRBJ1-2 | TRBV7-9 | - | TGTGCCGGCACGGGCGTGGAATATGGCTACACCTTC | CAGTGVEYGYTF
- | TRBJ1-4 | TRBV5-4 | TRBD1 | TGTGCCAGCAGCTTGGAGGGGGCGAGTTCTAATGAAAAACTGTTTTTT | CASSLEGASSNEKLFF
- | TRBJ1-2 | TRBV6-4 | TRBD1 | TGTGCCAGCAGTACCGGACAGGGTGGCGGTGGCTACACCTTC | CASSTGQGGGGYTF
- | TRBJ2-2 | TRBV10-2 | TRBD1 | TGCGCCAGCAGTGCCCTAGGGGACAGCCCCTTCACCGGGGAGCTGTTTTTT | CASSALGDSPFTGELFF
- | TRBJ2-7 | TRBV7-6 | TRBD1 | TGTGCCAGCAGCTTAGAGACAGGGTACCACGAGCAGTACTTC | CASSLETGYHEQYF
- | TRBJ2-3 | TRBV9 | TRBD1 | TGTGCCAGCAGCGTTAGGGGGGACAGGAGAATAGGAGATACGCAGTATTTT | CASSVRGDRRIGDTQYF
many | TRBJ1-4 | TRBV10-2 | TRBD1 | TGCGCCAGCAGTGCTAACCGACAGGGACATAATGAAAAACTGTTTTTT | CASSANRQGHNEKLFF
- | TRBJ2-4 | TRBV7-9 | - | TGTGCCAGCAGCTTAGGACTCGGCAAAAACATTCAGTACTTC | CASSLGLGKNIQYF
- | TRBJ2-7 | TRBV5-6 | TRBD1 | TGTGCCAGCAGCTCCGGGACAGGGAATTTACAGTCCTACGAGCAGTACTTC | CASSSGTGNLQSYEQYF
- | TRBJ2-3 | TRBV14 | - | TGTGCCAGCAGCCAAGTGGTGTCGGCAAATACGCAGTATTTT | CASSQVVSANTQYF
few | TRBJ2-7 | TRBV6-6 | TRBD1 | TGTGCCAGCAGTTATTCAGGACAGGGTCACTACGAGCAGTACTTC | CASSYSGQGHYEQYF
- | TRBJ2-1 | TRBV19 | - | TGTGCCAGTCGACAGCCCTACAATGAGCAGTTCTTC | CASRQPYNEQFF
- | TRBJ2-5 | TRBV29-1 | - | TGCAGCGTTGAAGGGACCACTCATATCCAAGAGACCCAGTACTTC | CSVEGTTHIQETQYF
few | TRBJ1-3 | TRBV7-3 | - | TGTGCCAGCAGCTTAACCGGGACGGCTGGAAACACCATATATTTT | CASSLTGTAGNTIYF
- | TRBJ2-3 | TRBV7-6 | TRBD2 | TGTGCCAGCAGCTTAGTTCCTAGCGGGGGGGCACCTGATACGCAGTATTTT | CASSLVPSGGAPDTQYF
- | TRBJ2-3 | TRBV7-3 | - | TGTGCCAGCAGCTTCCTACTCCGCACAGATACGCAGTATTTT | CASSFLLRTDTQYF
once | TRBJ1-1 | TRBV6-5 | TRBD1 | TGTGCCAGCAGACCCCGACAGGGTTATTGGACTGAAGCTTTCTTT | CASRPRQGYWTEAFF
- | TRBJ2-1 | TRBV7-9 | TRBD2 | TGTGCCAGCAGCGCGGGTAGCGGGAGACTGAATGAGCAGTTCTTC | CASSAGSGRLNEQFF
- | TRBJ1-4 | TRBV2 | - | TGTGCCAGCAGACGGGGGTCCAATGAAAAACTGTTTTTT | CASRRGSNEKLFF
- | TRBJ1-5 | TRBV2 | TRBD1 | TGTGCCAGCAGTGTTGGAGGGGGCAGTCAGCCCCAGCATTTT | CASSVGGGSQPQHF
- | TRBJ1-1 | TRBV5-1 | - | TGCGCCAGCAGCTACAGCGTGGGTGGTAACACTGAAGCTTTCTTT | CASSYSVGGNTEAFF
- | TRBJ1-5 | TRBV28 | TRBD1 | TGTGCCAGCAGTTCCGCGGAGGGGACAGGGCTTGGCATGGATCAGCCCCAGCATTTT | CASSSAEGTGLGMDQPQHF
- | TRBJ2-2 | TRBV6-5 | TRBD2 | TGTGCCAGCAGAGGACTAGGGTACACCGGGGAGCTGTTTTTT | CASRGLGYTGELFF
- | TRBJ2-7 | TRBV11-2 | - | TGTGCCAGCAGCTTCGGCAGGGCGTCCTACGAGCAGTACTTC | CASSFGRASYEQYF
- | TRBJ2-7 | TRBV7-8 | TRBD2 | TGTGCCAGCAGCTTAGAGCGGGGGAACCATCGCTGGGGGCCGGAATCCTACGAGCAGTACTTC | CASSLERGNHRWGPESYEQYF
few | TRBJ1-2 | TRBV9 | TRBD1 | TGTGCCAGCGACGTGGACAGGGCTAACTATGGCTACACCTTC | CASDVDRANYGYTF
- | TRBJ2-7 | TRBV10-3 | TRBD2 | TGTGCCATCAGCGGTGGGCTAGCGGCCTACGAGCAGTACTTC | CAISGGLAAYEQYF
- | TRBJ1-5 | TRBV6-6 | - | TGTGCCAGCAGTCAGGAACCGCCGTCCTATTATCAGCCCCAGCATTTT | CASSQEPPSYYQPQHF
- | TRBJ1-6 | TRBV12-5 | - | TGTGCTAGTGGTTATAATTCACCCCTCCACTTT | CASGYNSPLHF
few | TRBJ2-6 | TRBV4-3 | - | TGCGCCAGCAGCCAAAAGGCTGGGGCCAACGTCCTGACTTTC | CASSQKAGANVLTF
- | TRBJ2-7 | TRBV5-6 | - | TGTGCCAGCAGCTTGTTCCGGGGGGAGCAGTACTTC | CASSLFRGEQYF
- | TRBJ2-5 | TRBV7-3 | - | TGTGCCAGCAGCCCAGGCGGGGTCGAAGGGGAGACCCAGTACTTC | CASSPGGVEGETQYF
- | TRBJ2-7 | TRBV7-9 | TRBD1 | TGTGCCAGCAGCGCCCTGGGACAGGGAAGCTCCTACGAGCAGTACTTC | CASSALGQGSSYEQYF
many | TRBJ1-2 | TRBV7-2 | - | TGTGCCAGCAGCTCTCGGACGGGCCCTTTCTATGGCTACACCTTC | CASSSRTGPFYGYTF
few | TRBJ1-2 | TRBV5-1 | TRBD1 | TGCGCCAGCAGCTTGGCTCTTGGACAGGGACCTTATGGCTACACCTTC | CASSLALGQGPYGYTF
- | TRBJ2-2 | TRBV7-3 | - | TGTGCCAGCAGCCGACCTGGGAACACCGGGGAGCTGTTTTTT | CASSRPGNTGELFF
- | TRBJ1-1 | TRBV6-5 | - | TGTGCCAGCAGTTACTCGAGTAGGAACGAAGCTTTCTTT | CASSYSSRNEAFF
once | TRBJ1-3 | TRBV9 | - | TGTGCCAGCAGCGTAGCTCCTCTGGGCAGGAGCTCTGGAAACACCATATATTTT | CASSVAPLGRSSGNTIYF
- | TRBJ1-5 | TRBV10-1 | - | TGCGCCAGCAGTGCACAGATCAATCAGCCCCAGCATTTT | CASSAQINQPQHF
once | TRBJ1-2 | TRBV6-1 | TRBD1 | TGTGCCAGCACCGAAATGGACAGGGGGCTTGGCTACACCTTC | CASTEMDRGLGYTF
- | TRBJ2-5 | TRBV23-1 | - | TGCGCCAGCAGTCAAAAGAGTGGGGGGGGCTTGGAGACCCAGTACTTC | CASSQKSGGGLETQYF
- | TRBJ2-1 | TRBV7-3 | TRBD2 | TGTGCCAGCGCCTCTAGCGGGAGGCAGAGTGAGCAGTTCTTC | CASASSGRQSEQFF